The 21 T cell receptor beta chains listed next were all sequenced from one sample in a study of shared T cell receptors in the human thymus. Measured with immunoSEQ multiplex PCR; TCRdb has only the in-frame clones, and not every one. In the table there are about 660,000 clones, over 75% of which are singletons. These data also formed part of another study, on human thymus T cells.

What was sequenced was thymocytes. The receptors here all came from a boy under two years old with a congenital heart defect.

The CDR3 nucleotides read TGTGCCAGCAGCCAAGATCGAGGCGCCTCTGGAAACACCATATATTTT. Its translation is CASSQDRGASGNTIYF. This sequence joins TRBV4-2 and TRBJ1-3; no definite D call. V lost 0 bases, J lost 0 bases, and 9 bases lay in between. The V gene's germline CDR1 is LGHNA and CDR2 YNFKEQ. There are 16 residues in the CDR3.

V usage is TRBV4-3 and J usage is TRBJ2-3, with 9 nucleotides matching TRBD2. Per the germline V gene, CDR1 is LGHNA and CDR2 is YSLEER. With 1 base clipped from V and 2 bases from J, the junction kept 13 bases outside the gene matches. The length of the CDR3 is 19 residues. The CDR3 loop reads CASSQGRSAGGPATDTQYF. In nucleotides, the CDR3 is TGCGCCAGCAGCCAAGGCCGATCGGCGGGAGGGCCAGCCACAGATACGCAGTATTTT.

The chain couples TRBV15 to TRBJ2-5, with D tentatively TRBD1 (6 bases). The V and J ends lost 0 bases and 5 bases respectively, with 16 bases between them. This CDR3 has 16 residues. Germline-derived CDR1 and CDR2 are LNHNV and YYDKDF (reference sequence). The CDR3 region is CATSRDRPRGGETQYF. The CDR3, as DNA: TGTGCCACCAGCAGAGATCGACCCAGGGGCGGTGAGACCCAGTACTTC.

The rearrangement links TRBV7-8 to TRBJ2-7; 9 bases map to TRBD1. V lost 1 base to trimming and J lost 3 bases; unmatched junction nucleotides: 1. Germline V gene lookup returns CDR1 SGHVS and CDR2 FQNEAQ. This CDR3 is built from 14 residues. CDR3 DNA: TGTGCCAGCAGCTTAGAGGACAGGGGCTACGAGCAGTACTTC. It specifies CASSLEDRGYEQYF.

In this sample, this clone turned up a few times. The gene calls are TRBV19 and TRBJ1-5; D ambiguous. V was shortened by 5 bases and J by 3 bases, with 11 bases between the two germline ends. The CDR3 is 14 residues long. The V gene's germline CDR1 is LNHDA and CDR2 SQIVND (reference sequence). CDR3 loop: CASSLSNPNQPQHF. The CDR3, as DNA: TGTGCCAGTAGTTTGAGCAACCCCAATCAGCCCCAGCATTTT. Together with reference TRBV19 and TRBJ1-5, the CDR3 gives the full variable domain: DGGITQSPKYLFRKEGQNVTLSCEQNLNHDAMYWYRQDPGQGLRLIYYSQIVNDFQKGDIAEGYSVSREKKESFPLTVTSAQKNPTAFYLCASSLSNPNQPQHFGDGTRLSIL.

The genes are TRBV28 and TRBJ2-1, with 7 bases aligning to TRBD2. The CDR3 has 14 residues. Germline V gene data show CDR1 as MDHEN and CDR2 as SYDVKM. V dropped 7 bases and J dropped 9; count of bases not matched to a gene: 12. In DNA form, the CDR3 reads TGTGCCAGCAACCTCAGGTGGGGGGGAAGTGAGCAGTTCTTC. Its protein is CASNLRWGGSEQFF.

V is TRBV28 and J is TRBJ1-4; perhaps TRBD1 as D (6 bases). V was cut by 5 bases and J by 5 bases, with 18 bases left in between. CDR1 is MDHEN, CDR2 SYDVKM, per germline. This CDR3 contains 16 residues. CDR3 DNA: TGTGCCAGCAGTGTATTTAGAGGACAGAAGAATGAAAAACTGTTTTTT. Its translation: CASSVFRGQKNEKLFF.

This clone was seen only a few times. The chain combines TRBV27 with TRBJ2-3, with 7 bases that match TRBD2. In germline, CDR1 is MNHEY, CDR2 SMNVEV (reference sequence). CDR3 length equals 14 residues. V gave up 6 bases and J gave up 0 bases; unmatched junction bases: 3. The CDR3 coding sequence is TGTGCCAGCAGCGGGGGGACTAGCACAGATACGCAGTATTTT. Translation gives CASSGGTSTDTQYF.

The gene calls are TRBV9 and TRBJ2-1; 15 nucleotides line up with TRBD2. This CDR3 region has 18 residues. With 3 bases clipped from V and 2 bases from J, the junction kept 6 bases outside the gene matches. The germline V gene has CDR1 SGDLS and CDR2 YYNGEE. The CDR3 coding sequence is TGTGCCAGCAGCGCTGGACTAGCGGGGGGGTTGCCCTACAATGAGCAGTTCTTC. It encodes CASSAGLAGGLPYNEQFF.

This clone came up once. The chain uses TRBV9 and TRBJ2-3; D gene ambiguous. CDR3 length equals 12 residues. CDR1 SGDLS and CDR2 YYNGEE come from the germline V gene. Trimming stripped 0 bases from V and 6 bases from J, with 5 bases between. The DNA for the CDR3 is TGTGCCAGCAGCGTAGACGAGGATACGCAGTATTTT. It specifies CASSVDEDTQYF.

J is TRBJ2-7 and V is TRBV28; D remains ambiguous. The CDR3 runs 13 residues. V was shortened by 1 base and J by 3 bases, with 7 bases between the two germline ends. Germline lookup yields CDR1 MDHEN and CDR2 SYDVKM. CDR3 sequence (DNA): TGTGCCAGCAGTTTATCAGGTTTCTACGAGCAGTACTTC. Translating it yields CASSLSGFYEQYF.

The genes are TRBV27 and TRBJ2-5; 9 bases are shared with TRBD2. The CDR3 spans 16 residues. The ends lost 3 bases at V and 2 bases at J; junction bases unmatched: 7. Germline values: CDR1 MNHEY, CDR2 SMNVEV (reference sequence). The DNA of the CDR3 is TGTGCCAGCAGTTTTGTCGTAGCGGGGGATCAAGAGACCCAGTACTTC. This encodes CASSFVVAGDQETQYF.

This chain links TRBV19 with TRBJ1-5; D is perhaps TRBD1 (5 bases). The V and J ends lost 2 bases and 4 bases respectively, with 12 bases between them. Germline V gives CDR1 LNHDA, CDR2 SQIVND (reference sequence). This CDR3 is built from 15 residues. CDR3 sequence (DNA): TGTGCCAGTAGTATACGGGGGGAACGGAATCAGCCCCAGCATTTT. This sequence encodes CASSIRGERNQPQHF. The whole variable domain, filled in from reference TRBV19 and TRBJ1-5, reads DGGITQSPKYLFRKEGQNVTLSCEQNLNHDAMYWYRQDPGQGLRLIYYSQIVNDFQKGDIAEGYSVSREKKESFPLTVTSAQKNPTAFYLCASSIRGERNQPQHFGDGTRLSIL.

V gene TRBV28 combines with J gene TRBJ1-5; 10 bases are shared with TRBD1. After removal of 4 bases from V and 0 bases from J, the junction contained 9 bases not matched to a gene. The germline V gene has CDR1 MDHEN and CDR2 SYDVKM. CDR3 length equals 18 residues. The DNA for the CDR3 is TGTGCCAGCAGTTCCTCGACAGGGGGCGTGGATAGCAATCAGCCCCAGCATTTT. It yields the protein CASSSSTGGVDSNQPQHF. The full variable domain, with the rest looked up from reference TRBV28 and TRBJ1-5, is DVKVTQSSRYLVKRTGEKVFLECVQDMDHENMFWYRQDPGLGLRLIYFSYDVKMKEKGDIPEGYSVSREKKERFSLILESASTNQTSMYLCASSSSTGGVDSNQPQHFGDGTRLSIL.

CDR3 loop: CASSYSRGRQETQYF. The DNA for the CDR3 is TGTGCCAGCAGTTACTCCAGGGGGCGGCAAGAGACCCAGTACTTC. The rearrangement joins TRBV6-5 to TRBJ2-5, with TRBD1 identical over 8 bases. Per germline, CDR1 MNHEY and CDR2 SVGAGI. The CDR3 is made up of 15 amino acids. The trim removed 0 bases at V and 2 bases at J, leaving 2 bases unmatched.

DNA for the CDR3: TGTGCCAGCAGTGAGACTATTCGGACTGGAAACACCATATATTTT. The encoded protein is CASSETIRTGNTIYF. The gene calls are TRBV27 and TRBJ1-3; D not certain. Per germline, CDR1 MNHEY and CDR2 SMNVEV (reference sequence). The CDR3 runs 15 residues. Deletions cut 5 bases from V and 2 bases from J, with 13 bases between.

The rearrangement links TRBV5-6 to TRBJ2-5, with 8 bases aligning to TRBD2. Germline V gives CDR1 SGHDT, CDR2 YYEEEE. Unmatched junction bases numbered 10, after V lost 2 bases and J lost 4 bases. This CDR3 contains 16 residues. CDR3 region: CASSFPFSGVPETQYF. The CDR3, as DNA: TGTGCCAGCAGCTTCCCTTTTAGCGGGGTCCCAGAGACCCAGTACTTC.

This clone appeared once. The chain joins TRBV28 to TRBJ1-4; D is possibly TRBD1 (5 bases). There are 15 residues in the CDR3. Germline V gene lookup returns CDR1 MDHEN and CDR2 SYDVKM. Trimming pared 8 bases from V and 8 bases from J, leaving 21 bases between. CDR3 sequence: CASQPQGEVREKLFF. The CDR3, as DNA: TGTGCCAGCCAACCCCAAGGGGAGGTTCGGGAAAAACTGTTTTTT.

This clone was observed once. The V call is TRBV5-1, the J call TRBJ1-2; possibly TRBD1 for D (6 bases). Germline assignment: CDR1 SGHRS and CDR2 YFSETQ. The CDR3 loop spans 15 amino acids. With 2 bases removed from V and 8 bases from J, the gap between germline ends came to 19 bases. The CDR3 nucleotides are TGCGCCAGCAGCTTAGGGAACAGGGTCGGTTACGGCTACACCTTC. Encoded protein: CASSLGNRVGYGYTF.

DNA of the CDR3: TGTGCCAGCAGTCTTCATCCAGGGGGCACTGAAGCTTTCTTT. Residues: CASSLHPGGTEAFF. The chain recombines TRBV6-1 with TRBJ1-1, with TRBD1 matching over 7 bases. The V and J ends lost 5 bases and 4 bases, in that order; junction bases with no gene match: 7. Germline CDR1 and CDR2: MNHNS and SASEGT. The CDR3 runs to 14 residues.

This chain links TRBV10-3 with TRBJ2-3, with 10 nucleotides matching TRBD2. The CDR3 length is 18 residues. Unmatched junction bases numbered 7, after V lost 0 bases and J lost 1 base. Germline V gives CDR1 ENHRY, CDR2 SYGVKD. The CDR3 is CAISESSGRASGTDTQYF. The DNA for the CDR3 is TGTGCCATCAGTGAGTCAAGCGGGAGGGCGTCTGGCACAGATACGCAGTATTTT.